The 8 T cell receptor beta chains below all came from one sample that was sequenced in a study of STAT3 mutations in large granular lymphocyte leukemia. Study observations and caveats: In T-cell large granular lymphocyte leukemia, about half of patients showed multiple immunodominant subclonotypes.

These receptors lack a known antigen. TCRdb's table, derived via immunoSEQ multiplex PCR, lists solely in-frame clones and lacks some. This sample has about 8,400 clones, with around 91% found just once. Sequenced input: peripheral blood mononuclear cells. These receptors originate from a man in his fifties or sixties with T-cell large granular lymphocyte leukemia. Some clones in this sample may be carry-over from other donors' samples.

J is TRBJ2-1 and V is TRBV13; 7 bases are shared with TRBD2. The germline V gene has CDR1 PRHDT and CDR2 FYEKMQ (reference sequence). The trim removed 0 bases at V and 5 bases at J, leaving 10 bases unmatched. The CDR3 sequence is 17 residues long. CDR3 protein: CASSLGKRGPIDNEQFF. The CDR3 DNA is TGTGCCAGCAGCTTAGGCAAGCGGGGACCTATCGACAATGAGCAGTTCTTC.

The rearrangement links TRBV7-9 to TRBJ1-2; 10 nucleotides line up with TRBD1. The CDR3 consists of 14 residues. J was trimmed by 4 bases and V by 1 base; bases with no gene match: 0. CDR1 is SEHNR, CDR2 FQNEAQ, per germline (reference sequence). The CDR3 DNA reads TGTGCCAGCAGCTTAGGGACAGGGGGCTATGGCTACACCTTC. Protein sequence: CASSLGTGGYGYTF.

The V call is TRBV5-1, the J call TRBJ2-3, with D perhaps TRBD1 or TRBD2 (6 bases each). The CDR3 totals 13 residues. From germline, CDR1 is SGHRS and CDR2 YFSETQ. Between the trimmed V and J ends, which lost 5 bases and 6 bases, there was a span of 13 bases. The CDR3 loop is CASSMGGPDTQYF. CDR3 bases: TGCGCCAGCAGTATGGGGGGCCCTGATACGCAGTATTTT. Together with reference TRBV5-1 and TRBJ2-3, the CDR3 gives the full variable domain: KAGVTQTPRYLIKTRGQQVTLSCSPISGHRSVSWYQQTPGQGLQFLFEYFSETQRNKGNFPGRFSGRQFSNSRSEMNVSTLELGDSALYLCASSMGGPDTQYFGPGTRLTVL.

This rearrangement joins TRBV4-1 to TRBJ2-4; 8 bases are a match to TRBD2. The CDR3 loop spans 18 amino acids. CDR1 is MGHRA and CDR2 is YSYEKL in the germline V gene. J gave up 0 bases and V 0 bases, and 7 bases lay outside the gene matches. The CDR3 spells CASSQDRGGSLAKNIQYF. Here the CDR3 DNA reads TGCGCCAGCAGCCAAGATCGGGGGGGCTCACTAGCCAAAAACATTCAGTACTTC.

CDR3 in amino acids: CAWSADLLYEQYF. CDR3 coding DNA: TGTGCCTGGAGTGCCGACCTACTCTACGAGCAGTACTTC. The chain links TRBV30 to TRBJ2-7; D call uncertain. V lost 1 base and J 3 bases, leaving 10 bases between the germline ends. CDR3 length equals 13 residues. Germline V gene data show CDR1 as GTSNPN and CDR2 as SVGIG (reference sequence). Together with reference TRBV30 and TRBJ2-7, the CDR3 gives the full variable domain: SQTIHQWPATLVQPVGSPLSLECTVEGTSNPNLYWYRQAAGRGLQLLFYSVGIGQISSEVPQNLSASRPQDRQFILSSKKLLLSDSGFYLCAWSADLLYEQYFGPGTRLTVT.

This chain uses TRBV5-1 with TRBJ2-7; 9 bases are shared with TRBD1. CDR1 is SGHRS, CDR2 YFSETQ, per germline. After removal of 0 bases from V and 6 bases from J, the junction contained 7 bases not matched to a gene. The length of the CDR3 is 15 residues. The CDR3 sequence: CASSLATYRGPEQYF. CDR3 in DNA: TGCGCCAGCAGCTTGGCAACCTACAGGGGGCCCGAGCAGTACTTC.

V usage is TRBV6-1 and J usage is TRBJ2-4; tentative D call: TRBD1 (5 bases). The length of the CDR3 is 15 residues. CDR1 is MNHNS and CDR2 is SASEGT in the germline V gene. V was cut by 6 bases and J by 0 bases, with 12 bases left in between. The DNA for the CDR3 is TGTGCCAGCAGGAGGCAAGGGGAAGCCAAAAACATTCAGTACTTC. Translation: CASRRQGEAKNIQYF.

The chain has TRBV11-2 and TRBJ2-3; TRBD2 matches 9 bases. CDR3 length: 15 amino acids. The germline gives CDR1 SGHAT, CDR2 FQNNGV. V lost 3 bases and J lost 4; bases outside the gene matches: 5. For the CDR3, the DNA is TGTGCCAGCAGCTTGCGGACTAGCGAGGCAGATACGCAGTATTTT. Translation: CASSLRTSEADTQYF.